This is a list of T cell receptor beta chains from one sample in a study of cytomegalovirus exposure and HLA in healthy donors. TCRdb keeps only in-frame clones here, not all; method: immunoSEQ multiplex PCR. The table has approximately 170,000 clones, approximately 70% seen once. The source material was PBMCs. Receptors originate from a young woman in good health and CMV-seropositive. Both conserved end residues are part of each CDR3. Fields, in order: D gene, V gene, J gene, clone size, CDR3 DNA, CDR3 protein. The D gene is left open where the match is weak. Not all rows give a size; the values are once, few, many and, for expanded clones, a class.

>TRBD2|TRBV27|TRBJ2-1|.
TGTGCCAGCAGTTTAAGTGCCCACCAGCGGGGGCCTTACAATGAGCAGTTCTTC
CASSLSAHQRGPYNEQFF
>TRBD2|TRBV10-1|TRBJ2-1|.
TGCGCCAGCAGTGAGTCGACGAGACTAGCGGGGGGGTCGTCCTACAATGAGCAGTTCTTC
CASSESTRLAGGSSYNEQFF
>.|TRBV9|TRBJ1-5|.
TGTGCCAGCAGCCCAGGTGCGGGCGGGCAGCCCCAGCATTTT
CASSPGAGGQPQHF
>TRBD1|TRBV2|TRBJ2-7|.
TGTGCCAGCCTCCGAGACAGGGCCTACGAGCAGTACTTC
CASLRDRAYEQYF
>TRBD1|TRBV6-5|TRBJ2-5|.
TGTGCCAGCAGTCAACGGACAGGTGGGGAGACCCAGTACTTC
CASSQRTGGETQYF
>TRBD2|TRBV30|TRBJ2-5|.
TGTGCCTGGAGTTTCGGGGGGGCGAGGGAGACCCAGTACTTC
CAWSFGGARETQYF
>.|TRBV29-1|TRBJ1-1|.
TGCAGCGTTGGGGCACTTCGGAACACTGAAGCTTTCTTT
CSVGALRNTEAFF
>.|TRBV30|TRBJ1-2|few
TGTGCCTGGATTTCGGACAGCGCTAACTATGGCTACACCTTC
CAWISDSANYGYTF
>.|TRBV5-1|TRBJ1-6|.
TGCGCCAGCAGCTTGGAGGGAGGCTATAATTCACCCCTCCACTTT
CASSLEGGYNSPLHF
>.|TRBV2|TRBJ2-7|.
TGTGCCAGCAGTGAAGCACCGGAGGAGAACTCCTACGAGCAGTACTTC
CASSEAPEENSYEQYF
>TRBD1|TRBV28|TRBJ2-5|few
TGTGCCAGCAGTTCCCAAATGCTCGGGACAGAAGAGACCCAGTACTTC
CASSSQMLGTEETQYF
>TRBD1|TRBV19|TRBJ1-6|.
TGTGCCAGTAGTGGGGGACAGTCTCATAATTCACCCCTCCACTTT
CASSGGQSHNSPLHF
>TRBD1|TRBV6-1|TRBJ1-1|.
TGTGCCAGCAGTGAATTCTATCCTGGGGCAGGGGGTAAGAACACTGAAGCTTTCTTT
CASSEFYPGAGGKNTEAFF
>TRBD1|TRBV6-6|TRBJ2-7|.
TGTGCCAGCAGTTACGGTCCAGGGGGTGGGCAGTACTTC
CASSYGPGGGQYF
>.|TRBV18|TRBJ1-1|.
TGTGCCAGCTCACCGGGGGGGGAGAACACTGAAGCTTTCTTT
CASSPGGENTEAFF
>TRBD1|TRBV5-5|TRBJ1-2|.
TGTGCCAGCAGCTCGCCCGACAGGGAGTATGGCTACACCTTC
CASSSPDREYGYTF
>.|TRBV6-5|TRBJ1-4|.
TGTGCCAGCAGTTATTCGGGTACCGCTAATGAAAAACTGTTTTTT
CASSYSGTANEKLFF
>TRBD1|TRBV2|TRBJ2-7|.
TGTGCCAGCAGTGATAGGTTAAGACAGGGGATCTCCCAGCAGTACTTC
CASSDRLRQGISQQYF
>TRBD2|TRBV6-5|TRBJ2-5|.
TGTGCCAGCAGTGGGCTAGCGGGGGGGCAGGAGACCCAGTACTTC
CASSGLAGGQETQYF
>.|TRBV6-5|TRBJ2-1|few
TGTGCCAGCAGGAGAGAGAACAATGAGCAGTTCTTC
CASRRENNEQFF
>TRBD2|TRBV11-3|TRBJ2-1|.
TGTGCCAGCAGCTTACATAGCGGGGGGGACCCCTACAATGAGCAGTTCTTC
CASSLHSGGDPYNEQFF